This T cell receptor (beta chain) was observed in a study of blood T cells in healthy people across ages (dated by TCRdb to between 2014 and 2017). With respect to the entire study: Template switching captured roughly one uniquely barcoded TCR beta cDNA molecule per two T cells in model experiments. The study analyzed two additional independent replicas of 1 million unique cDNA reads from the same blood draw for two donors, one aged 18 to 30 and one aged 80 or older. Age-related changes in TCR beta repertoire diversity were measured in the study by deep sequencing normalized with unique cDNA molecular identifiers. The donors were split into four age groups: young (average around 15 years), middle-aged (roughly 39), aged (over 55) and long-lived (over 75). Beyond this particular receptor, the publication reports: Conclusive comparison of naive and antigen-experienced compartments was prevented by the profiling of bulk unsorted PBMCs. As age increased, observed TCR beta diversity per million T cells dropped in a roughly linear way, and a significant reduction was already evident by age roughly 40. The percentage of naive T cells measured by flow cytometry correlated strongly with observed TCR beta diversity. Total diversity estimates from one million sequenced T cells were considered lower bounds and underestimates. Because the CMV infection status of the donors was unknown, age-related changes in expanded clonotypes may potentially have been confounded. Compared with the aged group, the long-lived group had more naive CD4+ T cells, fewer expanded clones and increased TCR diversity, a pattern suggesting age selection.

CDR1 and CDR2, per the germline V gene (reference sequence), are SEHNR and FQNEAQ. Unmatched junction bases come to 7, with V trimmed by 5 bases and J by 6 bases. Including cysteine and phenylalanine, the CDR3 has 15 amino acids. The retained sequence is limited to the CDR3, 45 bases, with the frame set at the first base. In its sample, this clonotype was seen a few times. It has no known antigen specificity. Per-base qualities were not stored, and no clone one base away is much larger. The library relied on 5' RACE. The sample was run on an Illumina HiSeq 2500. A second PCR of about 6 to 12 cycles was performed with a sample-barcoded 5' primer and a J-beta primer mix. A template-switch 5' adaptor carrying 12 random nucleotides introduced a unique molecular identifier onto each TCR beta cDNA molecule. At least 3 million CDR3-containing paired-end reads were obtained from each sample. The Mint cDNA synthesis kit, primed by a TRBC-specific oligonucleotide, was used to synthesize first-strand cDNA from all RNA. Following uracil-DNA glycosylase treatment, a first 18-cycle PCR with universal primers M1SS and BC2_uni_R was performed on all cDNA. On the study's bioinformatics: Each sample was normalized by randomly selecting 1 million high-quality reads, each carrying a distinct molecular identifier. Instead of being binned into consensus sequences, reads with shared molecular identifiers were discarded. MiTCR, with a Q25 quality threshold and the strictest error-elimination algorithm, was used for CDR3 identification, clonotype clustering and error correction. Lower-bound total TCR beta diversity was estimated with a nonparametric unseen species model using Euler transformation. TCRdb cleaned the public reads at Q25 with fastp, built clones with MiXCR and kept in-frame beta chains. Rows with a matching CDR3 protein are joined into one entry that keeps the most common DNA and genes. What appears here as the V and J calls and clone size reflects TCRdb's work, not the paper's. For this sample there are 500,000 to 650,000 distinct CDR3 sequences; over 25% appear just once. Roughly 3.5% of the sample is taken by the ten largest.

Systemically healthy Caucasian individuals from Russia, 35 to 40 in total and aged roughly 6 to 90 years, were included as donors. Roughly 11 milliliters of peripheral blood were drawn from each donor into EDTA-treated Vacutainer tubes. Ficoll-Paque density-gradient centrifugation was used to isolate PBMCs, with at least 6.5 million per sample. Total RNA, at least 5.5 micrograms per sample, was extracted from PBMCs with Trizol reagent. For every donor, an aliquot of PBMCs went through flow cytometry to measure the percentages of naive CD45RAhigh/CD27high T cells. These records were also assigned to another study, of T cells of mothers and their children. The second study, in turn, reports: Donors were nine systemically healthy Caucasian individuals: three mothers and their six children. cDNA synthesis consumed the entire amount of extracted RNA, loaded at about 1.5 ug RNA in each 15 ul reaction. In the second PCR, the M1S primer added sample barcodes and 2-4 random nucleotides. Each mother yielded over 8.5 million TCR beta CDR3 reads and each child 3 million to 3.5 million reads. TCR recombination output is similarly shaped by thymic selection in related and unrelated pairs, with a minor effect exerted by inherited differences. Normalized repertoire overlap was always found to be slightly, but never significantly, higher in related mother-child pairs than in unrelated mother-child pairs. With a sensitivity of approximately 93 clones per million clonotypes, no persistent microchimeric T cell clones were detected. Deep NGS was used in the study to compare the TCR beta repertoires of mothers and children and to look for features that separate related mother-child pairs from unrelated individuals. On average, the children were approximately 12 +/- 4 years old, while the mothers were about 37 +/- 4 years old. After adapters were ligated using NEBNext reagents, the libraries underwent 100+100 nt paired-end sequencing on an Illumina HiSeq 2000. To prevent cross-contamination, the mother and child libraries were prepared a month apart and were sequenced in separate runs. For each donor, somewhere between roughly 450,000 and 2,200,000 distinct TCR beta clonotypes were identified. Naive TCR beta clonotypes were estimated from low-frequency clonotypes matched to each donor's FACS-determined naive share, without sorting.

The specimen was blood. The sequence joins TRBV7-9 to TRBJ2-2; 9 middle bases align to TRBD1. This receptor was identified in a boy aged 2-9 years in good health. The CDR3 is CASSLDRGSAGELFF. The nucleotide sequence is TGTGCCAGCAGCCTGGACAGGGGCTCTGCCGGGGAGCTGTTTTTT.